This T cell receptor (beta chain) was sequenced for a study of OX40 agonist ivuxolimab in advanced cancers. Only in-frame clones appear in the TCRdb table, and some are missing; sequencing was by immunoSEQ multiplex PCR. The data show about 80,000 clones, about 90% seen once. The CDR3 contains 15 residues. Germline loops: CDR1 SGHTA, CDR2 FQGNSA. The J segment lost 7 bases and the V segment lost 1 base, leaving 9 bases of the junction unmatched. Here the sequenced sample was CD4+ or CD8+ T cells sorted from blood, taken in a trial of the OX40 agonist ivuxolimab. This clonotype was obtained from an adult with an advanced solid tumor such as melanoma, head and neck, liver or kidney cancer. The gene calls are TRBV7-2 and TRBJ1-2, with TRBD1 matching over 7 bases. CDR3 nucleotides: TGTGCCAGCAGCTTAGGGAGGGGGCATAAAGCTGGCTACACCTTC. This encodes CASSLGRGHKAGYTF. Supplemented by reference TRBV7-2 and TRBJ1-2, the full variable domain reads GAGVSQSPSNKVTEKGKDVELRCDPISGHTALYWYRQSLGQGLEFLIYFQGNSAPDKSGLPSDRFSAERTGGSVSTLTIQRTQQEDSAVYLCASSLGRGHKAGYTFGSGTRLTVV.